The TCR beta chain described here comes from a study of cytomegalovirus exposure and HLA in healthy donors. Data came from immunoSEQ multiplex PCR; TCRdb stores just in-frame clones and leaves some out. Here the sample spans 250,000 to 400,000 clones, 87% being singletons. This CDR3 comprises 19 residues. Trimming removed 5 bases from V and 3 bases from J; junction bases left unmatched: 15. Study-wide points: The tendency of first-cohort TCR clusters to co-occur in the 120 validation repertoires was the finding of a later analysis.

Concerning this clone: As yet, its antigen is unknown.

The clonotype was recovered from a woman in her thirties in good health and CMV-seropositive. The sample taken for sequencing was PBMCs. The chain employs TRBV23-1 and TRBJ2-2; 10 bases map to TRBD1. TRBV23-1 is designated an ORF whose function remains uncertain. CDR3 region: CASSEPGQGRVWDTGELFF. CDR3 nucleotide sequence: TGCGCCAGCAGTGAGCCGGGACAGGGGCGTGTGTGGGACACCGGGGAGCTGTTTTTT.